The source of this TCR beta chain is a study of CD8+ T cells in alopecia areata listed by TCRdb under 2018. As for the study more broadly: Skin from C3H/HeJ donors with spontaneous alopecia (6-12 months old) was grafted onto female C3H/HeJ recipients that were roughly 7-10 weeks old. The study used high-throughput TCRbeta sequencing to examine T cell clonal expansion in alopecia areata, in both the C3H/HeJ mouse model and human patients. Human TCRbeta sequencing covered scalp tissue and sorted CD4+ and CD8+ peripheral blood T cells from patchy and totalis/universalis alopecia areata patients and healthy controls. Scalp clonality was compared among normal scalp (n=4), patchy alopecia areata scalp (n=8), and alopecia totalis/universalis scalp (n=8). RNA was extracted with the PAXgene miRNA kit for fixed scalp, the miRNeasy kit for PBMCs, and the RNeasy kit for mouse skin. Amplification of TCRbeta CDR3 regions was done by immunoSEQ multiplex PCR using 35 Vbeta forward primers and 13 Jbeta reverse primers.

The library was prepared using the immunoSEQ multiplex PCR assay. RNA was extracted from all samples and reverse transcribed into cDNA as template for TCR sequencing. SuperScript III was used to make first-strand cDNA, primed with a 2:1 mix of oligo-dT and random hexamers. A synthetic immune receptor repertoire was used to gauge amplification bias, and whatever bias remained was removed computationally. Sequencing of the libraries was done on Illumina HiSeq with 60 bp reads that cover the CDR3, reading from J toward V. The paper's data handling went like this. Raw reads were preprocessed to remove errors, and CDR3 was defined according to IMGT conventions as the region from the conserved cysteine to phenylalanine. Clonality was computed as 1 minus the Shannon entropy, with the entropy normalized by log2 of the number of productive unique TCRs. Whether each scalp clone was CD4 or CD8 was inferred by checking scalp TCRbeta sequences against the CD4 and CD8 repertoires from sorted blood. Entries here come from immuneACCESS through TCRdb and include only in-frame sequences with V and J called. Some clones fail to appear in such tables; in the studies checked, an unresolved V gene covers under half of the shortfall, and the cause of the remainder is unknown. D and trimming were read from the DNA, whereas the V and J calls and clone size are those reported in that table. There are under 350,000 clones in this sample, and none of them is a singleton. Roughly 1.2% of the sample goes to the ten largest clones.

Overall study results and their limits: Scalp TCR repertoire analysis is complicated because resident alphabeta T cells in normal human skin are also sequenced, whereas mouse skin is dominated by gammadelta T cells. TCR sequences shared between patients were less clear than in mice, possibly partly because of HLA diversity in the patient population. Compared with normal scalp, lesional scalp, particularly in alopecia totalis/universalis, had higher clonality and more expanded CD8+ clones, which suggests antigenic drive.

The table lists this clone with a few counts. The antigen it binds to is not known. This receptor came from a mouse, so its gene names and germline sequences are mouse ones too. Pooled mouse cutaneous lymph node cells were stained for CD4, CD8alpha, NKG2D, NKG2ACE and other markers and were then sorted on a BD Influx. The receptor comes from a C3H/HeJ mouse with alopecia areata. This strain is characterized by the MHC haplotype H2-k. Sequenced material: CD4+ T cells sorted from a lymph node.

The CDR3 in this case is CASSELQGTGTLYF. Incomplete CDR3 DNA: TGTGCCAGCAGTGAGCTACAGGGGACGGGTACG. This receptor chain uses TRBV13-3 and TRBJ1-3, and 7 bases in between align with TRBD1. The sequence runs out 3 residues before the end of the CDR3; the remainder is reconstructed from the germline J gene. Counted from cysteine to phenylalanine, this CDR3 has 14 amino acids. The DNA shown is the part of the CDR3 that was read: 33 bases, in frame from base 1. Per the germline V gene, NNHDY is the CDR1 and SYVADS is the CDR2.